The next 6 T cell receptor beta chains were all read from a single sample in a study of blood T cell repertoires in COVID-19. Sequenced by immunoSEQ multiplex PCR; TCRdb stores in-frame clones only, minus some. The repertoire holds some 190,000 clones, with around 85% as singletons. Specimen: peripheral blood. The receptors stem from a man in his 60s with acute or convalescent COVID-19.

The V call is TRBV5-1, the J call TRBJ1-3; TRBD1 might be the D (5 bases). CDR3 length: 14 residues. Germline V gene sequence: CDR1 SGHRS, CDR2 YFSETQ. Trimming pared 5 bases from V and 0 bases from J, leaving 9 bases between. Written as DNA, the CDR3 is TGCGCCAGCAGTAGCGGGACCTCTGGAAACACCATATATTTT. Amino acids: CASSSGTSGNTIYF.

The gene calls are TRBV5-1 and TRBJ2-6; D gene ambiguous. The CDR3 has 16 residues. Germline V gene data show CDR1 as SGHRS and CDR2 as YFSETQ. Trimming took off 0 bases at V and 0 bases at J, with 7 bases between the two ends. The CDR3 DNA follows: TGCGCCAGCAGCTTGGCAGGTAGCTCTGGGGCCAACGTCCTGACTTTC. Translating gives CASSLAGSSGANVLTF.

CDR3 sequence reads: CATTDRGRAYEQYF. In DNA, the CDR3 is TGTGCCACCACGGACAGGGGGAGGGCCTACGAGCAGTACTTC. The chain links TRBV7-2 to TRBJ2-7, with TRBD1 matching 10 bases. With V trimmed by 10 bases and J by 2 bases, 8 bases remained unmatched. The CDR3 is 14 amino acids. Germline loops: CDR1 SGHTA, CDR2 FQGNSA.

The chain links TRBV6-5 to TRBJ1-6; TRBD1 agrees at 7 bases. Trimming cost V 0 bases and J 2 bases; bases outside gene matches: 1. The germline gives CDR1 MNHEY, CDR2 SVGAGI. CDR3 length: 16 amino acids. CDR3 nucleotide sequence: TGTGCCAGCAGTTACTCGGGGACAGCCTATAATTCACCCCTCCACTTT. The encoded protein is CASSYSGTAYNSPLHF.

This rearrangement joins TRBV7-2 to TRBJ2-3, with 7 bases fitting TRBD2. This CDR3 is 17 amino acids long. V shed 3 bases and J 0 bases; nucleotides not matched to a gene: 9. Germline CDR1 SGHTA, CDR2 FQGNSA. The CDR3 loop is CASSFFPAGTSTDTQYF. In DNA form, the CDR3 reads TGTGCCAGCAGCTTTTTTCCAGCGGGAACTAGCACAGATACGCAGTATTTT.

The chain combines TRBV7-2 with TRBJ1-1; a weak D match, TRBD1 (5 bases). The CDR3 is 16 residues long. V shed 7 bases and J shed 1 base, with 19 bases lying between them. The V gene's germline CDR1 is SGHTA and CDR2 FQGNSA. The CDR3 is CASTSIGGTQNTEAFF. The CDR3 nucleotides read TGTGCCAGCACCTCCATCGGCGGGACGCAGAACACTGAAGCTTTCTTT.